This passage covers 30 T cell receptor beta chains from one sample sequenced in a study of blood T cell repertoires in COVID-19. Assay: immunoSEQ multiplex PCR; the TCRdb copy retains only in-frame clones and omits some. The sample comprises some 250,000 clones, about 80% of which are singletons, and around 9.6% rests with the top ten. What was sequenced was peripheral blood. All receptors derive from a woman older than 75 with acute or convalescent COVID-19.

The chain has TRBV6-5 and TRBJ2-7, with D perhaps TRBD2 (5 bases). The germline V gene has CDR1 MNHEY and CDR2 SVGAGI. The V and J ends lost 11 bases and 0 bases respectively, with 17 bases between them. The CDR3 has 14 residues. The CDR3 region is CAARGSSLSYEQYF. The CDR3 region has the DNA TGTGCCGCACGAGGGTCCAGCCTCTCCTACGAGCAGTACTTC.

The count of this clone is one. The chain employs TRBV14 and TRBJ2-7; tentative D call: TRBD1 (5 bases). The CDR3 is 12 amino acids. Germline loops: CDR1 SGHDN, CDR2 FVKESK. Trimming left V 2 bases short and J 6 bases short, with 8 bases between. CDR3 sequence reads: CASSQQGSEQYF. In DNA, the CDR3 is TGTGCCAGCAGCCAACAGGGTAGCGAGCAGTACTTC.

The chain carries TRBV18 and TRBJ1-4; D call uncertain. The CDR3 totals 16 residues. From germline, CDR1 is KGHSH and CDR2 LQKENI. V was trimmed by 1 base and J by 6 bases, leaving 15 bases between them. The CDR3 nucleotides read TGTGCCAGCTCACCACGCGAGGGTACAGTTTATGAAAAACTGTTTTTT. The encoded protein is CASSPREGTVYEKLFF.

The chain has TRBV18 and TRBJ1-6, with D maybe TRBD1 (6 bases). The CDR3 totals 15 residues. Germline CDR1 KGHSH, CDR2 LQKENI. V lost 2 bases and J lost 9, with 14 bases in between. CDR3 sequence reads: CASSPSGGKGSPLHF. The CDR3 DNA follows: TGTGCCAGCTCACCAAGTGGGGGCAAGGGTTCACCCCTCCACTTT.

This chain links TRBV3-1 (or the pseudogene TRBV3-2) with TRBJ2-3; D is ambiguous. Trimming removed 1 base from V and 0 bases from J, with 14 bases in between. Germline V gene sequence: CDR1 LGHDT, CDR2 YNNKEL (reference sequence). This CDR3 region has 17 residues. CDR3 in amino acids: CASSQGRATASTDTQYF. For the CDR3, the DNA is TGTGCCAGCAGCCAAGGTCGCGCAACCGCTAGCACAGATACGCAGTATTTT.

The rearrangement uses TRBV24-1 and TRBJ1-5, with D possibly matching TRBD1 (5 bases). V lost 2 bases to trimming and J lost 0 bases, with 10 bases between them. This CDR3 is built from 16 residues. Germline CDR1 and CDR2: KGHDR and SFDVKD. This CDR3 reads CATSDWRGDSNQPQHF. In DNA form, the CDR3 reads TGTGCCACCAGTGATTGGAGGGGAGATAGCAATCAGCCCCAGCATTTT.

The rearrangement uses TRBV5-5 and TRBJ2-1; 7 bases agree with TRBD2. Trimming took 0 bases from V and 2 from J; bases not matched to a gene: 2. This CDR3 comprises 15 residues. Germline CDR1 SGHKS, CDR2 YYEKEE (reference sequence). The CDR3 nucleotides read TGTGCCAGCAGCTTGGGGAGCGGGGCCTACAATGAGCAGTTCTTC. Its protein product is CASSLGSGAYNEQFF.

The V gene is TRBV18, the J gene TRBJ1-5; D may be TRBD1 (5 bases). The CDR3 has 16 residues. CDR1 KGHSH and CDR2 LQKENI come from the germline V gene. Trimming pared 0 bases from V and 6 bases from J, leaving 15 bases between. In nucleotides, the CDR3 is TGTGCCAGCTCACCACCGGGCGACAGCACCCTTCAGCCCCAGCATTTT. Translation: CASSPPGDSTLQPQHF. Combining the CDR3 with reference TRBV18 and TRBJ1-5 gives the whole variable domain NAGVMQNPRHLVRRRGQEARLRCSPMKGHSHVYWYRQLPEEGLKFMVYLQKENIIDESGMPKERFSAEFPKEGPSILRIQQVVRGDSAAYFCASSPPGDSTLQPQHFGDGTRLSIL.

The chain links TRBV19 to TRBJ2-2; TRBD2 matches 9 bases. Losses at the gene ends were 5 bases for V and 0 bases for J; bases not matched to a gene: 10. Germline V gives CDR1 LNHDA, CDR2 SQIVND (reference sequence). The CDR3 is made up of 18 amino acids. The CDR3: CASSYQPSGGPNTGELFF. The CDR3 DNA reads as TGTGCCAGTAGTTACCAGCCGAGCGGGGGGCCGAACACCGGGGAGCTGTTTTTT.

The V and J genes are TRBV28 and TRBJ1-5; the match to TRBD1 covers 8 bases. The CDR3 is made up of 15 amino acids. Germline CDR1 reads MDHEN; CDR2 reads SYDVKM. V was pared by 7 bases and J by 2 bases, with 7 bases of the junction left unmatched. This CDR3 is CASITRGRGNQPQHF. As DNA, the CDR3 is TGTGCCAGCATTACCAGGGGGCGAGGCAATCAGCCCCAGCATTTT.

The rearrangement uses TRBV9 and TRBJ1-6; TRBD1 matches at 7 bases. The ends lost 4 bases at V and 8 bases at J; junction bases unmatched: 9. CDR3 length: 15 residues. Germline CDR1 reads SGDLS; CDR2 reads YYNGEE. The CDR3 DNA follows: TGTGCCAGCAGCCCGCTCCACAGGGGCGATTCACCCCTCCACTTT. Amino acids: CASSPLHRGDSPLHF.

This clone was seen a handful of times. The chain carries TRBV10-1 and TRBJ1-5; 7 positions match TRBD1. Germline loops: CDR1 WNHNN, CDR2 SYGVQD (reference sequence). The CDR3 is made up of 15 amino acids. Trimming took 6 bases from V and 9 from J; bases not matched to a gene: 14. CDR3 protein: CASRDGTVGSSPQHF. In DNA form, the CDR3 reads TGCGCCAGCAGGGACGGGACAGTAGGTAGTTCGCCCCAGCATTTT.

The rearrangement joins TRBV12-2 to TRBJ1-3. TRBV12-2 has pseudogene status. The CDR3 is 16 amino acids. The CDR3 reads CASRLAVGETGNTIYF. CDR3 DNA: TGTGCAAGTCGCTTAGCAGTCGGAGAAACTGGAAACACCATATATTTT.

The rearrangement links TRBV7-9 to TRBJ1-2; 9 nucleotides align to TRBD1. V trimming: 5 bases; J trimming: 6 bases; junction bases outside the gene matches: 7. The CDR3 spans 14 residues. Germline V CDR1 and CDR2: SEHNR, FQNEAQ (reference sequence). The CDR3: CASSPQGAMNGYTF. DNA of the CDR3: TGTGCCAGCAGCCCACAGGGGGCGATGAATGGCTACACCTTC.

The chain recombines TRBV28 with TRBJ1-6, with D perhaps TRBD1 (5 bases). This CDR3 contains 15 residues. V dropped 5 bases and J dropped 5 bases, with 13 bases sitting between them. Germline loops: CDR1 MDHEN, CDR2 SYDVKM. The CDR3: CASSGSGRNNSPLHF. DNA for the CDR3: TGTGCCAGCAGTGGATCAGGGAGGAATAATTCACCCCTCCACTTT.

The V gene is TRBV11-2, the J gene TRBJ1-2; no definite D call. This CDR3 has 12 residues. Trimming left V 1 base short and J 8 bases short, with 8 bases between. CDR1 SGHAT and CDR2 FQNNGV come from the germline V gene. The CDR3 DNA follows: TGTGCCAGCAGCTTAGCGGGAAGAGGCTACACCTTC. Amino acids: CASSLAGRGYTF.

The V call is TRBV7-2, the J call TRBJ2-2; D remains ambiguous. Trimming shortened V by 5 bases and J by 6 bases, and 19 bases separated the two germline ends. This CDR3 is 16 amino acids long. Germline CDR1 reads SGHTA; CDR2 reads FQGNSA. CDR3 amino acids: CASSPRLRRIAGELFF. CDR3 bases: TGTGCCAGCAGCCCGCGACTCCGGCGTATCGCCGGGGAGCTGTTTTTT.

The genes are TRBV2 and TRBJ2-2; D unresolved. Trimming left V 8 bases short and J 3 bases short, with 10 bases between. The CDR3 spans 13 residues. Germline V CDR1 and CDR2: SNHLY, FYNNEI. The CDR3, as DNA: TGTGCCAGCGCTGCCAGGCACACCGGGGAGCTGTTTTTT. Amino acid sequence: CASAARHTGELFF.

The chain is built from TRBV12-5 and TRBJ1-5; 8 bases map to TRBD1. With 6 bases clipped from V and 9 bases from J, the junction kept 7 bases outside the gene matches. The V gene's germline CDR1 is LGHNT and CDR2 FRNRAP. This CDR3 comprises 13 residues. The CDR3 sequence is CASGPPQGGPQHF. In DNA form, the CDR3 reads TGTGCTAGTGGCCCCCCACAGGGGGGGCCCCAGCATTTT.

V is TRBV2 and J is TRBJ1-6; 9 positions agree with TRBD1. The CDR3 loop spans 15 amino acids. With 6 bases clipped from V and 5 bases from J, the junction kept 5 bases outside the gene matches. The germline CDR1 and CDR2 sequences are SNHLY and FYNNEI. Here the CDR3 reads CASREQGADNSPLHF. For the CDR3, the DNA is TGTGCCAGCAGGGAACAGGGGGCAGATAATTCACCCCTCCACTTT. Looking up the rest from reference TRBV2 and TRBJ1-6 gives the full variable domain: EPEVTQTPSHQVTQMGQEVILRCVPISNHLYFYWYRQILGQKVEFLVSFYNNEISEKSEIFDDQFSVERPDGSNFTLKIRSTKLEDSAMYFCASREQGADNSPLHFGNGTRLTVT.

The rearrangement uses TRBV11-2 and TRBJ2-1; tentative D call: TRBD1 (6 bases). CDR1 is SGHAT, CDR2 FQNNGV, per germline. The CDR3 spans 15 residues. The germline V and J ends were trimmed by 8 bases and 3 bases, with 17 bases remaining between them. The CDR3 is CASRSTGERYNEQFF. CDR3 DNA: TGTGCCAGCCGATCGACAGGAGAACGCTACAATGAGCAGTTCTTC.

The genes are TRBV3-1 (or the pseudogene TRBV3-2) and TRBJ1-5; a weak D match, TRBD1 (5 bases). Germline V gives CDR1 LGHDT, CDR2 YNNKEL (reference sequence). Trimming pared 1 base from V and 11 bases from J, leaving 9 bases between. The CDR3 is made up of 12 amino acids. This CDR3 reads CASSQGGAAQHF. As DNA, the CDR3 is TGTGCCAGCAGCCAAGGGGGCGCGGCCCAGCATTTT.

The chain carries TRBV2 and TRBJ2-2; weak D call: TRBD1 (6 bases). Trimming removed 4 bases from V and 3 bases from J, with 9 bases in between. Germline V CDR1 and CDR2: SNHLY, FYNNEI. The CDR3 has 14 amino acids. The CDR3 coding sequence is TGTGCCAGCAGTGTTCAGGGGCACACCGGGGAGCTGTTTTTT. This encodes CASSVQGHTGELFF.

The chain carries TRBV25-1 and TRBJ1-2; 10 bases fit TRBD1. This CDR3 is 14 amino acids long. CDR1 and CDR2 (germline): MGHDK, SYGVNS. Trimming at V came to 2 bases and at J to 8 bases, leaving 5 bases not matched to a gene. The CDR3 region is CASSERDRGRGYTF. CDR3 coding DNA: TGTGCCAGCAGTGAACGGGACAGGGGAAGGGGCTACACCTTC.

The chain joins TRBV6-6 to TRBJ1-5; the D is unclear. The CDR3 has 15 amino acids. V lost 0 bases and J 7 bases, leaving 13 bases between the germline ends. Per germline, CDR1 MNHNY and CDR2 SVGAGI (reference sequence). CDR3 sequence reads: CASSYSDGTGQPQHF. CDR3 nucleotides: TGTGCCAGCAGTTACTCGGACGGCACGGGGCAGCCCCAGCATTTT.

The J gene is TRBJ1-2, the V gene TRBV5-4, with D tentatively TRBD1 (5 bases). This CDR3 comprises 14 residues. Germline V gene data show CDR1 as SGHNT and CDR2 as YYREEE (reference sequence). The V gene lost 0 bases and the J gene lost 2 bases, with 8 bases spanning the gap. The CDR3 loop reads CASSLAGQNYGYTF. CDR3 DNA sequence: TGTGCCAGCAGCTTGGCAGGACAAAACTATGGCTACACCTTC.

The chain joins TRBV5-1 to TRBJ2-7, with TRBD2 identical over 14 bases. The CDR3 loop spans 15 amino acids. Per germline, CDR1 SGHRS and CDR2 YFSETQ. V lost 5 bases to trimming and J lost 4 bases; unmatched junction nucleotides: 5. The CDR3 DNA sequence: TGCGCCAGCAGTCGGACTAGCGGGGGGACGTACGAGCAGTACTTC. It is translated as CASSRTSGGTYEQYF.

This clone was counted a single time. The chain has TRBV5-1 and TRBJ1-2, with 9 bases fitting TRBD1. Per germline, CDR1 SGHRS and CDR2 YFSETQ. The CDR3 consists of 14 residues. Trimming cost V 0 bases and J 8 bases; bases outside gene matches: 5. The DNA of the CDR3 is TGCGCCAGCAGCTTGGGACAGGGGGGTACCGGCTACACCTTC. Translation gives CASSLGQGGTGYTF.

This clone was detected once. This chain links TRBV2 with TRBJ2-1, with D perhaps TRBD2 (5 bases). Trimming took 8 bases from V and 6 from J, leaving 14 bases between them. This CDR3 is built from 13 residues. CDR1 is SNHLY, CDR2 FYNNEI, per germline. In DNA, the CDR3 is TGTGCCAGCGTATGGACTCAAGGCAATGAGCAGTTCTTC. Translated: CASVWTQGNEQFF.

The chain has TRBV2 and TRBJ2-1, with 12 bases lining up with TRBD2. The CDR3 spans 14 residues. Germline V gives CDR1 SNHLY, CDR2 FYNNEI. V lost 6 bases and J lost 9; bases outside the gene matches: 6. The CDR3 spells CASRWTSGEGEQFF. For the CDR3, the DNA is TGTGCCAGCAGATGGACTAGCGGGGAGGGTGAGCAGTTCTTC.